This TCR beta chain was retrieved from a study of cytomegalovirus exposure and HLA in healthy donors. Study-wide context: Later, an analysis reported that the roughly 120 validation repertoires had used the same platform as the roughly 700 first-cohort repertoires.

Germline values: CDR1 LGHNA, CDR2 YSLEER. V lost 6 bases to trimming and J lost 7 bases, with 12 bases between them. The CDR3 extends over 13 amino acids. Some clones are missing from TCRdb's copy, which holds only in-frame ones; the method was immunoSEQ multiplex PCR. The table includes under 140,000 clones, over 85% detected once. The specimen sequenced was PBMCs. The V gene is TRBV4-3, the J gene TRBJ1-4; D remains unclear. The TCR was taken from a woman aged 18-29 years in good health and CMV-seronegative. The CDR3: CASRGAAGEKLFF. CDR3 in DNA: TGCGCCAGCAGAGGCGCGGCGGGTGAAAAACTGTTTTTT.